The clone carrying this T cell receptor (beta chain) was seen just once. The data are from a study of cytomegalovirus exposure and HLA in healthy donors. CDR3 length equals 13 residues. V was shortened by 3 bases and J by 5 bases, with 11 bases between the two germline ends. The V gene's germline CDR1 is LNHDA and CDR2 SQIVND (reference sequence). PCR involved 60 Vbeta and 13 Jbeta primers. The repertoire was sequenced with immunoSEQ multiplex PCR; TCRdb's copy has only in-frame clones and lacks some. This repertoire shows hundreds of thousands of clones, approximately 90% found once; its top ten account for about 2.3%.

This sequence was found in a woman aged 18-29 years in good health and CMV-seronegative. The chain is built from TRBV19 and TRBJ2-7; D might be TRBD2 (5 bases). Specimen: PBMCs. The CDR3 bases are TGTGCCAGTAGTATCAGCCTCGGGGACGAGCAGTACTTC. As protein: CASSISLGDEQYF. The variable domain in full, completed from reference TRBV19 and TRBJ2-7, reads DGGITQSPKYLFRKEGQNVTLSCEQNLNHDAMYWYRQDPGQGLRLIYYSQIVNDFQKGDIAEGYSVSREKKESFPLTVTSAQKNPTAFYLCASSISLGDEQYFGPGTRLTVT.